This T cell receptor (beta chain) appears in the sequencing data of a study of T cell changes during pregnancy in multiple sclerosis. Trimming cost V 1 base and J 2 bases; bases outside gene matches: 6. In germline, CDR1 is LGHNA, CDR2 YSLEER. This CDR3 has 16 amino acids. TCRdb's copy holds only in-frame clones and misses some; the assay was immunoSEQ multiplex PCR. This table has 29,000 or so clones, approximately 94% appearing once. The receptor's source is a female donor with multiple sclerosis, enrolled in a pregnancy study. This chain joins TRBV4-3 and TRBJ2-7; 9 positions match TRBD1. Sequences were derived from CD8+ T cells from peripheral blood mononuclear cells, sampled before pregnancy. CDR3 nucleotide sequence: TGCGCCAGCAGCCAAGTAGGGGGACAGGGTCCCTACGAGCAGTACTTC. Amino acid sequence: CASSQVGGQGPYEQYF.